This T cell receptor (beta chain) is from a study of blood T cell repertoires in COVID-19. In the study overall: The samples span acute and convalescent COVID-19 from the United States, Italy and Spain. Nucleic acid was either cDNA or gDNA, and it came from T cells, B-cell-depleted T cells, or PBMCs.

Sequencing was performed with immunoSEQ multiplex PCR; in TCRdb, only in-frame clones are kept and a portion is missing. Among around 170,000 clones, 85% to 90% were seen once, and the ten largest hold approximately 0.6%. Patients at the Seattle site were enrolled during active infection and followed longitudinally. The CDR3 has 15 amino acids. The V end was cut by 0 bases, the J end by 2 bases, with 10 bases between. Germline CDR1 is LNHDA and CDR2 is SQIVND (reference sequence). Sequences were obtained from peripheral blood. The J gene is TRBJ1-1, the V gene TRBV19; D not resolved. The sequence derives from a man between 60 and 75 years old with COVID-19, enrolled during active disease. Here the CDR3 DNA reads TGTGCCAGTAGTATAGATAGAAACTCTAACACTGAAGCTTTCTTT. Translated: CASSIDRNSNTEAFF.